The rows below give T cell receptor beta chains drawn from one sample of a study of response to subunit inactivated influenza vaccine. A single record per CDR3 protein comes from TCRdb applying MiXCR to the RT-PCR reads. This sample carries about 580,000 distinct CDR3 sequences, 14% of them seen once, and the ten largest clones take 8.5% to 14%. The sequencing here drew on PBMCs from blood, taken 11 to 12 days after vaccination. The receptors were gathered from a man aged 45-65 years who received an inactivated influenza vaccine. The CDR3 runs from the conserved cysteine through the conserved F or W. A D gene is named only where the DNA matches it firmly. Only part of the rows carry a size: once, few, many, or a class if the clone is expanded.

CDR3: CATSDYGPRQETQYF
DNA: TGTGCCACCAGTGATTACGGACCAAGGCAAGAGACCCAGTACTTC
size: -
V: TRBV24-1
D: -
J: TRBJ2-5

CDR3: CSAPKGPPYEQYF
DNA: TGCAGTGCCCCCAAGGGGCCGCCCTACGAGCAGTACTTC
size: few
V: TRBV20-1
D: -
J: TRBJ2-7

CDR3: CASSFRGQGEPRGKLFF
DNA: TGCGCCAGCAGCTTCAGGGGACAGGGGGAGCCCCGCGGAAAACTGTTTTTT
size: -
V: TRBV5-1
D: TRBD1
J: TRBJ1-4

CDR3: CASSLALLPATGELFF
DNA: TGTGCCAGCAGCTTAGCTCTTCTCCCCGCTACCGGGGAGCTGTTTTTT
size: -
V: TRBV7-8
D: -
J: TRBJ2-2

CDR3: CSVGTGATNEKLFF
DNA: TGCAGCGTGGGGACAGGGGCAACTAATGAAAAACTGTTTTTT
size: many
V: TRBV29-1
D: TRBD1
J: TRBJ1-4

CDR3: CASSESRDLVGELFF
DNA: TGTGCCAGCAGCGAGTCCCGGGACTTGGTCGGGGAGCTGTTTTTT
size: few
V: TRBV7-9
D: -
J: TRBJ2-2

CDR3: CASSVLAGEGYEQFF
DNA: TGTGCCAGCAGCGTACTAGCGGGAGAGGGGTATGAGCAGTTCTTC
size: few
V: TRBV9
D: TRBD2
J: TRBJ2-1

CDR3: CASRTGQGEAFF
DNA: TGTGCCAGCAGGACCGGACAGGGTGAAGCTTTCTTT
size: few
V: TRBV28
D: TRBD1
J: TRBJ1-1

CDR3: CAIGLTSGEQYF
DNA: TGTGCCATCGGCTTGACTAGTGGCGAGCAGTACTTC
size: -
V: TRBV10-3
D: -
J: TRBJ2-7

CDR3: CASSLYRGVEDTQYF
DNA: TGCGCCAGCAGCTTGTACAGGGGAGTAGAAGATACGCAGTATTTT
size: few
V: TRBV5-1
D: TRBD1
J: TRBJ2-3

CDR3: CSAMAWETQYF
DNA: TGCAGTGCTATGGCGTGGGAGACCCAGTACTTC
size: -
V: TRBV20-1
D: -
J: TRBJ2-5

CDR3: CASSRQGDWYGYTF
DNA: TGTGCCAGCAGCCGACAGGGGGATTGGTATGGCTACACCTTC
size: few
V: TRBV5-6
D: TRBD1
J: TRBJ1-2

CDR3: CSATEQGTSFSYNEQFF
DNA: TGCAGTGCTACAGAGCAGGGGACTAGCTTCTCCTACAATGAGCAGTTCTTC
size: few
V: TRBV20-1
D: TRBD2
J: TRBJ2-1

CDR3: CASSQRVGRSPLHF
DNA: TGCGCCAGCAGCCAAAGGGTGGGGAGGTCACCCCTCCACTTT
size: few
V: TRBV4-3
D: -
J: TRBJ1-6

CDR3: CASSVGTGHQPQHF
DNA: TGTGCCAGCAGCGTAGGGACAGGGCACCAGCCCCAGCATTTT
size: few
V: TRBV9
D: TRBD1
J: TRBJ1-5

CDR3: CASSPGPSVETQYF
DNA: TGTGCCAGCTCCCCGGGCCCCTCAGTGGAGACCCAGTACTTC
size: -
V: TRBV12-3/TRBV12-4
D: -
J: TRBJ2-5

CDR3: CASRRTGETEAFF
DNA: TGTGCCAGCAGGCGGACAGGGGAAACTGAAGCTTTCTTT
size: many
V: TRBV12-3/TRBV12-4
D: TRBD1
J: TRBJ1-1

CDR3: CATQSGNYNEQFF
DNA: TGTGCCACCCAGTCAGGTAACTACAATGAGCAGTTCTTC
size: -
V: TRBV24-1
D: -
J: TRBJ2-1

CDR3: CASSYLLAGGGNEQFF
DNA: TGTGCCAGCAGTTACCTACTAGCGGGAGGGGGGAATGAGCAGTTCTTC
size: -
V: TRBV27
D: TRBD2
J: TRBJ2-1

CDR3: CSVEDLQGLTSGGLYNEQFF
DNA: TGCAGCGTTGAAGATCTTCAGGGGTTGACTAGCGGGGGACTTTACAATGAGCAGTTCTTC
size: few
V: TRBV29-1
D: TRBD2
J: TRBJ2-1

CDR3: CASRTTGGGETQYF
DNA: TGCGCCAGCAGGACGACAGGGGGCGGCGAGACCCAGTACTTC
size: -
V: TRBV5-1
D: TRBD1
J: TRBJ2-5

CDR3: CASSEADYGYTF
DNA: TGTGCCAGCAGTGAAGCTGACTATGGCTACACCTTC
size: -
V: TRBV6-1
D: -
J: TRBJ1-2

CDR3: CASSLRRGPGGNEQFF
DNA: TGTGCCAGCAGCTTACGACGGGGGCCGGGTGGGAATGAGCAGTTCTTC
size: few
V: TRBV7-2
D: -
J: TRBJ2-1

CDR3: CASSRGTYEQYF
DNA: TGTGCCAGCAGCCGGGGAACCTACGAGCAGTACTTC
size: many
V: TRBV3-1
D: -
J: TRBJ2-7

CDR3: CASSQDGRNTEAFF
DNA: TGTGCCAGCAGCCAAGACGGACGAAACACTGAAGCTTTCTTT
size: -
V: TRBV3-1
D: -
J: TRBJ1-1

CDR3: CSARDLDRDRSYNSPLHF
DNA: TGCAGTGCTAGAGACCTAGACAGGGATCGCTCCTATAATTCACCCCTCCACTTT
size: many
V: TRBV20-1
D: TRBD1
J: TRBJ1-6

CDR3: CSASCVESGANVLTF
DNA: TGCAGTGCTAGCTGTGTAGAGTCTGGGGCCAACGTCCTGACTTTC
size: -
V: TRBV20-1
D: -
J: TRBJ2-6

CDR3: CASSPGTADTQYF
DNA: TGTGCCAGCAGCCCCGGCACAGCAGATACGCAGTATTTT
size: many
V: TRBV12-3/TRBV12-4
D: -
J: TRBJ2-3

CDR3: CASSQDMTYWAATDTQYF
DNA: TGCGCCAGCAGCCAAGATATGACCTATTGGGCGGCCACAGATACGCAGTATTTT
size: -
V: TRBV4-3
D: -
J: TRBJ2-3

CDR3: CSARDRVAGSSEQYF
DNA: TGCAGTGCTAGAGATCGGGTAGCGGGATCGTCCGAGCAGTACTTC
size: few
V: TRBV20-1
D: TRBD2
J: TRBJ2-7

CDR3: CASRGGPYNSPLHF
DNA: TGTGCCAGCAGAGGGGGGCCCTATAATTCACCCCTCCACTTT
size: few
V: TRBV12-3/TRBV12-4
D: -
J: TRBJ1-6

CDR3: CASSQVEGAYTEAFF
DNA: TGTGCCAGCAGCCAAGTGGAGGGGGCCTACACTGAAGCTTTCTTT
size: -
V: TRBV4-2
D: TRBD1
J: TRBJ1-1

CDR3: CASSLVVGRTDTQHF
DNA: TGTGCCAGCAGCTTAGTAGTGGGTCGCACAGATACGCAGCATTTT
size: -
V: TRBV7-6
D: -
J: TRBJ1-5

CDR3: CASSQTLHEQFF
DNA: TGTGCCAGCAGCCAGACTCTCCATGAGCAGTTCTTC
size: few
V: TRBV3-1
D: -
J: TRBJ2-1

CDR3: CASSLALGEETQYF
DNA: TGTGCCAGCAGCTTGGCCCTCGGAGAAGAGACCCAGTACTTC
size: -
V: TRBV5-6
D: -
J: TRBJ2-5

CDR3: CSVGWTSGGGETQYF
DNA: TGCAGCGTTGGGTGGACTAGCGGGGGTGGAGAGACCCAGTACTTC
size: -
V: TRBV29-1
D: TRBD2
J: TRBJ2-5

CDR3: CASSQMGGFSSYEQYF
DNA: TGCGCCAGCAGCCAGATGGGGGGCTTCTCCTCCTACGAGCAGTACTTC
size: few
V: TRBV4-3
D: -
J: TRBJ2-7

CDR3: CAWSPAGGGILMDTQYF
DNA: TGTGCCTGGAGTCCCGCGGGGGGCGGTATTTTAATGGATACGCAGTATTTT
size: few
V: TRBV30
D: TRBD2
J: TRBJ2-3

CDR3: CASSQDFRVEAFF
DNA: TGCGCCAGCAGCCAAGATTTCAGGGTTGAAGCTTTCTTT
size: few
V: TRBV4-3
D: -
J: TRBJ1-1

CDR3: CASSSSGTSGLEVSYEQYF
DNA: TGTGCCAGCAGCTCCTCCGGGACTAGCGGGCTAGAGGTCTCCTACGAGCAGTACTTC
size: few
V: TRBV9
D: TRBD2
J: TRBJ2-7

CDR3: CASTLWAGTEQYF
DNA: TGTGCCAGCACCCTTTGGGCGGGAACCGAGCAGTACTTC
size: -
V: TRBV5-6
D: -
J: TRBJ2-7

CDR3: CASSPEPNSYEQYF
DNA: TGCGCCAGCAGCCCGGAACCCAACTCCTACGAGCAGTACTTC
size: -
V: TRBV5-1
D: -
J: TRBJ2-7

CDR3: CASIQQQVSYNEQFF
DNA: TGTGCCAGCATTCAGCAACAGGTATCCTACAATGAGCAGTTCTTC
size: few
V: TRBV6-1
D: -
J: TRBJ2-1

CDR3: CASSLDPNREQFF
DNA: TGTGCCAGCAGCTTAGACCCTAACAGGGAGCAGTTCTTC
size: few
V: TRBV7-7
D: -
J: TRBJ2-1

CDR3: CASRTPVGPFSPLHF
DNA: TGTGCCAGCAGGACTCCGGTGGGGCCATTTTCACCCCTCCACTTT
size: many
V: TRBV6-2/TRBV6-3
D: -
J: TRBJ1-6

CDR3: CASSNGLAGAEQFF
DNA: TGTGCCAGCAGCAATGGACTAGCGGGAGCTGAGCAGTTCTTC
size: few
V: TRBV7-3
D: TRBD2
J: TRBJ2-1

CDR3: CASRQGTSGADTQYF
DNA: TGCGCCAGCAGACAGGGAACTAGCGGGGCAGATACGCAGTATTTT
size: -
V: TRBV5-1
D: TRBD2
J: TRBJ2-3

CDR3: CASSLDGLAYPGETQYF
DNA: TGTGCCAGCAGCTTAGATGGTCTAGCGTACCCCGGCGAGACCCAGTACTTC
size: -
V: TRBV11-2
D: -
J: TRBJ2-5

CDR3: CASSQGLRGEQYF
DNA: TGTGCCAGCAGTCAGGGGCTTCGGGGCGAGCAGTACTTC
size: few
V: TRBV12-3/TRBV12-4
D: -
J: TRBJ2-7

CDR3: CASSQEPHSSYNEQFF
DNA: TGTGCCAGCAGCCAAGAGCCCCACAGCTCCTACAATGAGCAGTTCTTC
size: few
V: TRBV4-2
D: -
J: TRBJ2-1

CDR3: CSVDYTEAFF
DNA: TGCAGCGTTGACTACACTGAAGCTTTCTTT
size: few
V: TRBV29-1
D: -
J: TRBJ1-1

CDR3: CASSPSTSGILYEQYF
DNA: TGTGCCAGCTCACCATCGACTAGCGGGATCCTCTACGAGCAGTACTTC
size: -
V: TRBV18
D: TRBD2
J: TRBJ2-7

CDR3: CASSGGQPGSGANVLTF
DNA: TGCGCCAGCAGCGGGGGCCAGCCCGGTTCAGGGGCCAACGTCCTGACTTTC
size: few
V: TRBV5-1
D: -
J: TRBJ2-6

CDR3: CAISVSGSFTDTQYF
DNA: TGTGCCATCAGTGTGAGCGGGAGCTTCACCGATACGCAGTATTTT
size: -
V: TRBV10-3
D: TRBD2
J: TRBJ2-3

CDR3: CASSETATDTQYF
DNA: TGTGCCAGCAGTGAAACGGCGACAGATACGCAGTATTTT
size: few
V: TRBV2
D: -
J: TRBJ2-3

CDR3: CASSVGSSGGMETQYF
DNA: TGTGCCAGCAGCGTAGGTTCTAGCGGGGGAATGGAGACCCAGTACTTC
size: once
V: TRBV9
D: TRBD2
J: TRBJ2-5

CDR3: CASSQDPSYGYTF
DNA: TGTGCCAGCAGCCAAGATCCCAGCTATGGCTACACCTTC
size: few
V: TRBV3-1
D: -
J: TRBJ1-2

CDR3: CASSVRDPSTDTQYF
DNA: TGTGCCAGCAGTGTTCGGGACCCCAGCACAGATACGCAGTATTTT
size: -
V: TRBV2
D: -
J: TRBJ2-3

CDR3: CASSSSGGRQETQYF
DNA: TGTGCCAGCAGTTCTAGCGGGGGGAGACAAGAGACCCAGTACTTC
size: many
V: TRBV28
D: TRBD2
J: TRBJ2-5